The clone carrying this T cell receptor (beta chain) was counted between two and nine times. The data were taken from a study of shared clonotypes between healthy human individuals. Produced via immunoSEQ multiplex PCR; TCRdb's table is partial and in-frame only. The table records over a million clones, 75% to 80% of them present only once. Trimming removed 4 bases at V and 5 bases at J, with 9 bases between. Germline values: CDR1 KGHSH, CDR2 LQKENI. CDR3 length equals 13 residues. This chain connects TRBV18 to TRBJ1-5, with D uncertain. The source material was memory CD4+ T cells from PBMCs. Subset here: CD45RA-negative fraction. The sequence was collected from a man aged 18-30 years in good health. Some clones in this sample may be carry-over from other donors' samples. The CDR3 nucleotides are TGTGCCAGCTCACGAGGAGCGGATCAGCCCCAGCATTTT. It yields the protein CASSRGADQPQHF.